The entry below describes one T cell receptor (beta chain). The data originate from a study of blood T cell repertoires in COVID-19. Study at large: Donors in the United States, Italy and Spain gave samples during acute or convalescent COVID-19. PBMCs, B-cell-depleted T cells, or T cells provided the cDNA or gDNA that made up the material.

Unmatched junction bases numbered 10, after V lost 6 bases and J lost 4 bases. Germline V lookup: CDR1 WNHNN, CDR2 SYGVQD (reference sequence). CDR3 length: 15 residues. In the authors' methods: By means of reference gene primer amplification, nucleated cell counts were estimated. TCRdb's table, derived via immunoSEQ multiplex PCR, lists solely in-frame clones and lacks some. V, J and clone size derive from that table, while D and trimming were established from the DNA sequence. This repertoire shows approximately 220,000 clones, 80% to 85% found once; its top ten account for roughly 3%. Source material: peripheral blood. This TCR was recovered from a woman younger than 45 who had recovered from COVID-19. The rearrangement links TRBV10-1 to TRBJ1-1; TRBD1 matches 8 bases. The CDR3 bases are TGCGCCAGCAGCCCCGGACAGGGCGGTGGCACTGAAGCTTTCTTT. Encoded protein: CASSPGQGGGTEAFF.